Below, 25 T cell receptor beta chains from the same sample are listed, as sequenced in a study of blood T cell repertoires in COVID-19. TCRdb's table, derived via immunoSEQ multiplex PCR, lists solely in-frame clones and lacks some. The sample lists 150,000 or so clones; approximately 85% were seen once. The specimen was peripheral blood. Receptor source: a man aged 55 to 70 with COVID-19, enrolled during active disease.

This clone was found a few times. The CDR3 sequence: CAWSGQGFGEAFF. The CDR3 nucleotides read TGTGCCTGGAGCGGACAGGGGTTTGGGGAAGCTTTCTTT. The V call is TRBV30, the J call TRBJ1-1; the match to TRBD1 covers 9 bases. Per germline, CDR1 GTSNPN and CDR2 SVGIG (reference sequence). Losses at the gene ends were 3 bases for V and 8 bases for J; bases not matched to a gene: 7. The CDR3 extends over 13 amino acids.

V and J are TRBV18 and TRBJ1-1, with unresolved D. V was shortened by 5 bases and J by 4 bases, with 20 bases between the two germline ends. Per the germline V gene, CDR1 is KGHSH and CDR2 is LQKENI. This CDR3 is built from 16 residues. The CDR3 bases are TGTGCCAGCTCAACCATAGGTCTTCCACAGACCACTGAAGCTTTCTTT. It translates to CASSTIGLPQTTEAFF.

The chain combines TRBV15 with TRBJ1-2; D possibly corresponds to TRBD1 (5 bases). The CDR3 is made up of 15 amino acids. CDR1 is LNHNV and CDR2 is YYDKDF in the germline V gene (reference sequence). V lost 1 base, J lost 5 bases, and 14 bases lay in between. The CDR3 nucleotides read TGTGCCACCAGCAGAGTTCTGGGGGGAGGATATGGCTACACCTTC. This codes for CATSRVLGGGYGYTF.

This rearrangement joins TRBV7-2 to TRBJ2-4; 8 positions match TRBD2. Germline V lookup: CDR1 SGHTA, CDR2 FQGNSA. This CDR3 is 17 amino acids long. V was pared by 1 base and J by 2 bases, with 7 bases of the junction left unmatched. CDR3 sequence (DNA): TGTGCCAGCAGCTTAGAAGTCGGGGGGGCCTCCAAAAACATTCAGTACTTC. Amino acids: CASSLEVGGASKNIQYF.

The chain employs TRBV7-2 and TRBJ2-7; maybe TRBD1 (5 bases). This CDR3 is built from 15 residues. Per the germline V gene, CDR1 is SGHTA and CDR2 is FQGNSA. V was cut by 1 base and J by 6 bases, with 16 bases left in between. The CDR3 sequence is CASSLGVQGMGEQYF. The CDR3 nucleotides read TGTGCCAGCAGCTTAGGAGTCCAGGGAATGGGCGAGCAGTACTTC.

This chain links TRBV9 with TRBJ2-3; a weak D match, TRBD2 (7 bases). Germline V lookup: CDR1 SGDLS, CDR2 YYNGEE. The V and J ends lost 7 bases and 6 bases respectively, with 18 bases between them. The CDR3 has 14 residues. The CDR3 here is CASGGAPPQDTQYF. CDR3 coding DNA: TGTGCCAGCGGGGGGGCTCCCCCGCAGGATACGCAGTATTTT.

V gene TRBV30 combines with J gene TRBJ2-5; D might be TRBD2 (6 bases). The CDR3 has 12 amino acids. Per the germline V gene, CDR1 is GTSNPN and CDR2 is SVGIG (reference sequence). V dropped 8 bases and J dropped 9 bases, with 19 bases sitting between them. The DNA for the CDR3 is TGTGCCAGTTCAACCCCCGGGGGATCCCAGTACTTC. Translation gives CASSTPGGSQYF.

The chain couples TRBV9 to TRBJ2-3; 11 positions match TRBD2. Trimming at V came to 0 bases and at J to 4 bases, leaving 10 bases not matched to a gene. The germline CDR1 and CDR2 sequences are SGDLS and YYNGEE. The CDR3 runs to 18 residues. The CDR3 sequence: CASSVAGLAGGGADTQYF. DNA of the CDR3: TGTGCCAGCAGCGTAGCTGGGCTAGCGGGAGGAGGCGCAGATACGCAGTATTTT.

The chain employs TRBV14 and TRBJ2-3, with TRBD1 as a possible D gene (6 bases). Germline loops: CDR1 SGHDN, CDR2 FVKESK. V was pared by 4 bases and J by 6 bases, with 11 bases between. The CDR3 contains 13 residues. The CDR3 is CASSRFQGDTQYF. The CDR3, as DNA: TGTGCCAGCAGCCGATTCCAGGGGGATACGCAGTATTTT. Combining the CDR3 with reference TRBV14 and TRBJ2-3 gives the whole variable domain EAGVTQFPSHSVIEKGQTVTLRCDPISGHDNLYWYRRVMGKEIKFLLHFVKESKQDESGMPNNRFLAERTGGTYSTLKVQPAELEDSGVYFCASSRFQGDTQYFGPGTRLTVL.

The chain couples TRBV5-5 to TRBJ1-1; D not resolved. V dropped 0 bases and J dropped 5 bases, with 14 bases sitting between them. The germline V gene has CDR1 SGHKS and CDR2 YYEKEE (reference sequence). The length of the CDR3 is 15 residues. This chain's CDR3 is CASSLVPGVRTEAFF. CDR3 nucleotides: TGTGCCAGCAGCTTGGTCCCAGGCGTCAGGACTGAAGCTTTCTTT.

The genes are TRBV18 and TRBJ2-1, with 11 positions matching TRBD2. Germline trimming cut 3 bases from V and 8 bases from J; bases unmatched to any gene: 3. Germline V gene lookup returns CDR1 KGHSH and CDR2 LQKENI. The CDR3 consists of 14 residues. In nucleotides, the CDR3 is TGTGCCAGCTCACCGGGACTAGCGGTCGATGAGCAGTTCTTC. Its protein is CASSPGLAVDEQFF. Full variable domain (remainder filled in from reference TRBV18 and TRBJ2-1): NAGVMQNPRHLVRRRGQEARLRCSPMKGHSHVYWYRQLPEEGLKFMVYLQKENIIDESGMPKERFSAEFPKEGPSILRIQQVVRGDSAAYFCASSPGLAVDEQFFGPGTRLTVL.

The chain has TRBV6-1 and TRBJ2-1, with 8 positions matching TRBD2. The J segment lost 6 bases and the V segment lost 7 bases, leaving 5 bases of the junction unmatched. CDR1 MNHNS and CDR2 SASEGT come from the germline V gene. CDR3 length: 13 amino acids. This CDR3 reads CASTGLAGNEQFF. Here the CDR3 DNA reads TGTGCCAGCACCGGACTAGCCGGCAATGAGCAGTTCTTC.

This clone has a handful of counts. This chain joins TRBV5-3 and TRBJ2-1; TRBD2 matches at 9 bases. TRBV5-3 is given ORF status, its function remaining uncertain. The ends lost 1 base at V and 0 bases at J; junction bases unmatched: 11. The CDR3 contains 19 residues. CDR3 protein: CARSLSETSGCCSYNEQFF. In DNA form, the CDR3 reads TGTGCCAGAAGCTTGTCGGAGACTAGCGGTTGCTGCTCCTACAATGAGCAGTTCTTC.

The chain employs TRBV5-6 and TRBJ1-6; TRBD1 matches 7 bases. The germline V gene encodes CDR1 SGHDT and CDR2 YYEEEE. CDR3 length: 14 residues. V dropped 5 bases and J dropped 10; count of bases not matched to a gene: 9. The CDR3 DNA reads as TGTGCCAGCAGGAAGCCAGGGGGGCTCTCACCCCTCCACTTT. Translation gives CASRKPGGLSPLHF.

The chain links TRBV28 to TRBJ2-7; weak D call: TRBD1 (5 bases). The V gene's germline CDR1 is MDHEN and CDR2 SYDVKM. The CDR3 has 17 amino acids. The V end was cut by 4 bases, the J end by 7 bases, with 26 bases between. CDR3 sequence: CASSYVVGVGLRGEQYF. CDR3 nucleotides: TGTGCCAGCAGTTACGTCGTAGGGGTTGGGCTACGTGGGGAGCAGTACTTC. The full variable domain, its missing parts supplied by reference TRBV28 and TRBJ2-7, is DVKVTQSSRYLVKRTGEKVFLECVQDMDHENMFWYRQDPGLGLRLIYFSYDVKMKEKGDIPEGYSVSREKKERFSLILESASTNQTSMYLCASSYVVGVGLRGEQYFGPGTRLTVT.

This chain uses TRBV15 with TRBJ1-6; no reliable D call. The CDR3 consists of 16 residues. Germline CDR1 and CDR2: LNHNV and YYDKDF (reference sequence). V was cut by 0 bases and J by 5 bases, with 11 bases left in between. In DNA form, the CDR3 reads TGTGCCACCAGCAGAGAACCACGGGAGCATAATTCACCCCTCCACTTT. Protein product: CATSREPREHNSPLHF.

The gene calls are TRBV18 and TRBJ2-5; 7 bases align to TRBD2. With V trimmed by 0 bases and J by 2 bases, 6 bases remained unmatched. The CDR3 has 16 residues. Germline loops: CDR1 KGHSH, CDR2 LQKENI. The CDR3 loop is CASSPPIREAQETQYF. CDR3 coding DNA: TGTGCCAGCTCACCACCTATTCGGGAGGCTCAAGAGACCCAGTACTTC. Full variable domain (missing parts from reference TRBV18 and TRBJ2-5): NAGVMQNPRHLVRRRGQEARLRCSPMKGHSHVYWYRQLPEEGLKFMVYLQKENIIDESGMPKERFSAEFPKEGPSILRIQQVVRGDSAAYFCASSPPIREAQETQYFGPGTRLLVL.

The V call is TRBV11-3, the J call TRBJ2-7, with D maybe TRBD1 (6 bases). Germline-derived CDR1 and CDR2 are SGHNT and YENEEA. V lost 3 bases to trimming and J lost 6 bases, with 18 bases between them. The CDR3 covers 15 residues. CDR3 residues: CASSLGTLIQREQYF. The CDR3, as DNA: TGTGCCAGCAGCTTGGGGACACTTATCCAGCGCGAGCAGTACTTC.

This clone was counted between two and nine times. This rearrangement joins TRBV27 to TRBJ1-6; no definite D call. CDR3 size: 13 residues. Trimming stripped 4 bases from V and 5 bases from J, with 6 bases between. Germline-derived CDR1 and CDR2 are MNHEY and SMNVEV (reference sequence). The CDR3 DNA reads TGTGCCAGCAGTTACTACGATAATTCACCCCTCCACTTT. Translated: CASSYYDNSPLHF.

The chain joins TRBV11-3 to TRBJ2-3, with 12 bases lining up with TRBD2. Germline CDR1 reads SGHNT; CDR2 reads YENEEA. V shed 3 bases and J 0 bases; nucleotides not matched to a gene: 1. This CDR3 has 16 amino acids. The CDR3 here is CASSFGTSGSTDTQYF. The CDR3 DNA reads as TGTGCCAGCAGCTTTGGGACTAGCGGGAGCACAGATACGCAGTATTTT.

The chain combines TRBV7-2 with TRBJ1-1, with 9 bases matching TRBD1. V was clipped by 2 bases and J by 4 bases; unmatched bases: 5. CDR1 SGHTA and CDR2 FQGNSA come from the germline V gene. The CDR3 length is 15 residues. CDR3 residues: CASSLQQGASTEAFF. The DNA of the CDR3 is TGTGCCAGCAGCTTACAACAGGGGGCCAGCACTGAAGCTTTCTTT.

The chain has TRBV12-5 and TRBJ2-1; 9 bases line up with TRBD1. CDR1 and CDR2 (germline): LGHNT, FRNRAP. The CDR3 contains 15 residues. With V trimmed by 6 bases and J by 9 bases, 12 bases remained unmatched. CDR3 in DNA: TGTGCTAGTGGGACCGGGACAGGGCCCTACGGTGAGCAGTTCTTC. It is translated as CASGTGTGPYGEQFF.

This clone was seen only once. This rearrangement joins TRBV24-1 to TRBJ2-1; 10 bases line up with TRBD1. The CDR3 contains 17 residues. V lost 0 bases to trimming and J lost 12 bases; unmatched junction nucleotides: 13. From germline, CDR1 is KGHDR and CDR2 SFDVKD. The CDR3 nucleotides read TGTGCCACCAGTGATTTGGCCGGGACAGGGGAGCGGGCGGCGCAGTTCTTC. Translation: CATSDLAGTGERAAQFF.

This chain uses TRBV27 with TRBJ1-2; possible D gene TRBD1, 5 bases. Germline loops: CDR1 MNHEY, CDR2 SMNVEV (reference sequence). The germline V and J ends were trimmed by 0 bases and 2 bases, with 10 bases remaining between them. CDR3 length: 15 residues. In DNA form, the CDR3 reads TGTGCCAGCAGTTTATCAGGGGTAGTAAACTATGGCTACACCTTC. It translates to CASSLSGVVNYGYTF.

The chain has TRBV28 and TRBJ2-2; D ambiguous. CDR1 is MDHEN, CDR2 SYDVKM, per germline. V was cut by 3 bases and J by 1 base, with 12 bases left in between. CDR3 length: 16 amino acids. The CDR3, as DNA: TGTGCCAGCAGTTTTACGGGTCGGAAGAACACCGGGGAGCTGTTTTTT. Encoded protein: CASSFTGRKNTGELFF.